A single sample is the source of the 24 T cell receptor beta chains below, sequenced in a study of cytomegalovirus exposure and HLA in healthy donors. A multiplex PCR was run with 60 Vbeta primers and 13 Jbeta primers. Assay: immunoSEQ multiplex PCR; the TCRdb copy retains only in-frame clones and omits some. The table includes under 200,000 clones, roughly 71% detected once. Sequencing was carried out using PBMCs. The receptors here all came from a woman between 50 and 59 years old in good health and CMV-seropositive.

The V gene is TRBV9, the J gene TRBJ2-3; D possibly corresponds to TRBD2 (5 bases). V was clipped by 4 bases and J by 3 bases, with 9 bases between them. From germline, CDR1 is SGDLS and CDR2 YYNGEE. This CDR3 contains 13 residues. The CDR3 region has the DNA TGTGCCAGCAGCACGGGGAGTACAGATACGCAGTATTTT. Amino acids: CASSTGSTDTQYF.

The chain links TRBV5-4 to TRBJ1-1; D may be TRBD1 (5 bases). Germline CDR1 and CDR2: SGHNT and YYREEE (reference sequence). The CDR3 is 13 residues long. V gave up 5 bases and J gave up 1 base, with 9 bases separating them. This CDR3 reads CASSIDRNTEAFF. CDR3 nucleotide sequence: TGTGCCAGCAGTATCGACAGGAACACTGAAGCTTTCTTT.

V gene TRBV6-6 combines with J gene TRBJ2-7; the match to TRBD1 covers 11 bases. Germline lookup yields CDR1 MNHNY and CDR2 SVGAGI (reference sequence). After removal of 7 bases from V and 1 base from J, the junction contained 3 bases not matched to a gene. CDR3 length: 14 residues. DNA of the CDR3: TGTGCCAGCACCCGGGACAGGGGGTCCTACGAGCAGTACTTC. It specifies CASTRDRGSYEQYF.

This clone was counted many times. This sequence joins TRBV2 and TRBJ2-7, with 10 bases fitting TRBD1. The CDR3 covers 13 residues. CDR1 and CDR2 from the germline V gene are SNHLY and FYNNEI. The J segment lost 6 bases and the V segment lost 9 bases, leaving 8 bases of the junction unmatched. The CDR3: CARRGTGVAEQYF. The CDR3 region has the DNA TGTGCCAGAAGGGGGACAGGGGTTGCCGAGCAGTACTTC.

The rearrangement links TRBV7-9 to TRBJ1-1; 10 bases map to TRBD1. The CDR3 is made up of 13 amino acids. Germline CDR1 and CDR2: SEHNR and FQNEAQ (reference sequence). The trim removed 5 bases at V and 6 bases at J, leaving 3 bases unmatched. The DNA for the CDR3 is TGTGCCAGCAGCCCCGGACAGGGGGCTGAAGCTTTCTTT. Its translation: CASSPGQGAEAFF.

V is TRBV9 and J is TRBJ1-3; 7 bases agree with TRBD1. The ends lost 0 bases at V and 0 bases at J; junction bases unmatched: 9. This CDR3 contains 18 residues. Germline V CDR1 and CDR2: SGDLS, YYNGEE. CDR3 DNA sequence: TGTGCCAGCAGCGTAGAGAGGGACAGTCGCCTCTCTGGAAACACCATATATTTT. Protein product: CASSVERDSRLSGNTIYF.

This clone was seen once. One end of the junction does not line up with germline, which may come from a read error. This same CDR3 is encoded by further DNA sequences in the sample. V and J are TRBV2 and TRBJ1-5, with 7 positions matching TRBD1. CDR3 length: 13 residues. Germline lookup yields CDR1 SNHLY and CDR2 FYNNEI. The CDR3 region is CASSGQGDQPQHF. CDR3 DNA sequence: TGCGCCAGCAGTGGGCAGGGGGATCAGCCCCAGCATTTT.

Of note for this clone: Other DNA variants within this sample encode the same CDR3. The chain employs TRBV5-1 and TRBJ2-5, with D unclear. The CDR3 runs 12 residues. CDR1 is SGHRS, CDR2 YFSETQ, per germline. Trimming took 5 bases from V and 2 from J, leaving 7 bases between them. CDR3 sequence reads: CASREPQETQYF. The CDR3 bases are TGCGCCAGCAGGGAGCCGCAAGAGACCCAGTACTTC.

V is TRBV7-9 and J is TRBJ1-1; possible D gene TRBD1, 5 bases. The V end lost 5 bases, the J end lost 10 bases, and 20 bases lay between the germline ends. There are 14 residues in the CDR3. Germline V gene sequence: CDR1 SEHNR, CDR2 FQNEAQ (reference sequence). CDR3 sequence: CASSPTTYGATAFF. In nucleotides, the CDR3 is TGTGCCAGCAGCCCAACAACATATGGGGCCACAGCTTTCTTT.

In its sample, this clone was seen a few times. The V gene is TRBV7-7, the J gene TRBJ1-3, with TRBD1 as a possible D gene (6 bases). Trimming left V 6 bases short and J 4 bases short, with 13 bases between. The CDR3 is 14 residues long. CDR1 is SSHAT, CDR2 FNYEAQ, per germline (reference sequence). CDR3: CASSPDSYGNTIYF. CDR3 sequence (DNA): TGTGCCAGCAGTCCGGACAGCTACGGAAACACCATATATTTT.

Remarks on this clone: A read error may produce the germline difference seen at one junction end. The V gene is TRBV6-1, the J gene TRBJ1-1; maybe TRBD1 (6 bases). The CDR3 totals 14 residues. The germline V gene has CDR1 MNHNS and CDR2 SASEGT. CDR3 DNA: TGTGCCAACAGTCAGGACAGAAGCAACACTGAAGCTTTCTTT. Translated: CANSQDRSNTEAFF.

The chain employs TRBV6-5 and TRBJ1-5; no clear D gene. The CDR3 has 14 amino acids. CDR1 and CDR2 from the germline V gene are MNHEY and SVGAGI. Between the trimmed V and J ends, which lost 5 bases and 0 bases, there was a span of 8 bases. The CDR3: CASSERLSNQPQHF. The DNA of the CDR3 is TGTGCCAGCAGTGAGAGGCTTAGCAATCAGCCCCAGCATTTT.

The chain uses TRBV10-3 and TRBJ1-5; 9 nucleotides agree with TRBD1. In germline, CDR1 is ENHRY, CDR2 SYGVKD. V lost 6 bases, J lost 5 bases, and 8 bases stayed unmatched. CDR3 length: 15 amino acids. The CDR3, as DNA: TGTGCCATCAGCCCATGGACAGGGGTGGATCAGCCCCAGCATTTT. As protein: CAISPWTGVDQPQHF.

CDR3: CASSEWSGCGQYF. Written as DNA, the CDR3 is TGTGCCAGCAGTGAATGGTCCGGATGCGGGCAGTACTTC. The gene calls are TRBV25-1 and TRBJ2-7, with D unclear. V dropped 1 base and J dropped 9 bases, with 13 bases sitting between them. This CDR3 is built from 13 residues. Per germline, CDR1 MGHDK and CDR2 SYGVNS.

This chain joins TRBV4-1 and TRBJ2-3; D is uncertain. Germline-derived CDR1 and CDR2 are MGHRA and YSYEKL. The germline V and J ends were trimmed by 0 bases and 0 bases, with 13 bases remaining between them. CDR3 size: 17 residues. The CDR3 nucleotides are TGCGCCAGCAGCCAAGATCGGATCAGGTACAGCACAGATACGCAGTATTTT. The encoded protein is CASSQDRIRYSTDTQYF.

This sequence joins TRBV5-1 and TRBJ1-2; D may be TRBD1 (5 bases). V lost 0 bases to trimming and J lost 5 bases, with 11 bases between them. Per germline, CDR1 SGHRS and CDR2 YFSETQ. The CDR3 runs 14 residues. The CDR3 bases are TGCGCCAGCAGCTTGGGGCAGGGAAGGTATGGCTACACCTTC. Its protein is CASSLGQGRYGYTF.

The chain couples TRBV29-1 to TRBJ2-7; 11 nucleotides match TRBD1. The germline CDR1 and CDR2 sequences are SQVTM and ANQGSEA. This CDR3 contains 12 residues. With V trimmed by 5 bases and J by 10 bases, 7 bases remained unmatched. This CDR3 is CSVYGQGAVQYF. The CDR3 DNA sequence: TGCAGCGTTTACGGACAGGGGGCTGTACAGTACTTC.

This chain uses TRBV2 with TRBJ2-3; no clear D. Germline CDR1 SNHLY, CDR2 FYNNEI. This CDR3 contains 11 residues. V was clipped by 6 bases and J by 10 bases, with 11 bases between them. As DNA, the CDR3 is TGTGCCAGCAGGACGGTAGGAGCGCAGTATTTT. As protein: CASRTVGAQYF.

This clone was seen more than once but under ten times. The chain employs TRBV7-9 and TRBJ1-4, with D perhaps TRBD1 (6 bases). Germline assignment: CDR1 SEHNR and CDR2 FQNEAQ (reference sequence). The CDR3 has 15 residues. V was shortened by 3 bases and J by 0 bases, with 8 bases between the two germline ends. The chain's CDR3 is CASSFGQSTNEKLFF. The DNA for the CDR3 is TGTGCCAGCAGCTTCGGACAGTCAACTAATGAAAAACTGTTTTTT.

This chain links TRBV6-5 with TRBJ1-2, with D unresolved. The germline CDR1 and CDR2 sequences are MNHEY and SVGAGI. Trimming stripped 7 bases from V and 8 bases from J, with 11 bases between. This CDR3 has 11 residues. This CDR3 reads CASTRGRGYTF. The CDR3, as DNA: TGTGCCAGCACGCGAGGGCGAGGCTACACCTTC.

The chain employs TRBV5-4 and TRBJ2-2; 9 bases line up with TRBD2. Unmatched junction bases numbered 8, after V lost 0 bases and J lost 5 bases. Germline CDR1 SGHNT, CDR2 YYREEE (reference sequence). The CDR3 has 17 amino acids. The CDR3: CASSLGGAGGQTGELFF. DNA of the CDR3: TGTGCCAGCAGCTTGGGGGGTGCGGGGGGGCAGACCGGGGAGCTGTTTTTT. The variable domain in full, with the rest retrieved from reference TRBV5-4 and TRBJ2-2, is ETGVTQSPTHLIKTRGQQVTLRCSSQSGHNTVSWYQQALGQGPQFIFQYYREEENGRGNFPPRFSGLQFPNYSSELNVNALELDDSALYLCASSLGGAGGQTGELFFGEGSRLTVL.

The CDR3 coding sequence is TGCAGCGTTGATGACTTGACTAGCGCGCTCACAGATACGCAGTATTTT. Its protein product is CSVDDLTSALTDTQYF. The chain combines TRBV29-1 with TRBJ2-3; 8 nucleotides match TRBD2. Germline lookup yields CDR1 SQVTM and CDR2 ANQGSEA. The trim removed 3 bases at V and 2 bases at J, leaving 10 bases unmatched. The length of the CDR3 is 16 residues.

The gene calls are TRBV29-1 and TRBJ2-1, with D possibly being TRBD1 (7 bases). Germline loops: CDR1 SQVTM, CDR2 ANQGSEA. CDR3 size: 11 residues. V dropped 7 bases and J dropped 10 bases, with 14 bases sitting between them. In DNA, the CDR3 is TGCAGCGGCCACAGGGGAGGCGAGCAGTTCTTC. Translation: CSGHRGGEQFF.

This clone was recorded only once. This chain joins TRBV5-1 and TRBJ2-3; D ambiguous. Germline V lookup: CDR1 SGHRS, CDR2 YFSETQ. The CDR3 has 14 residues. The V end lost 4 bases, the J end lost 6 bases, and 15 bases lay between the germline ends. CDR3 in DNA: TGCGCCAGCAGCCTGATGACCCTAGATGATACGCAGTATTTT. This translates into CASSLMTLDDTQYF.